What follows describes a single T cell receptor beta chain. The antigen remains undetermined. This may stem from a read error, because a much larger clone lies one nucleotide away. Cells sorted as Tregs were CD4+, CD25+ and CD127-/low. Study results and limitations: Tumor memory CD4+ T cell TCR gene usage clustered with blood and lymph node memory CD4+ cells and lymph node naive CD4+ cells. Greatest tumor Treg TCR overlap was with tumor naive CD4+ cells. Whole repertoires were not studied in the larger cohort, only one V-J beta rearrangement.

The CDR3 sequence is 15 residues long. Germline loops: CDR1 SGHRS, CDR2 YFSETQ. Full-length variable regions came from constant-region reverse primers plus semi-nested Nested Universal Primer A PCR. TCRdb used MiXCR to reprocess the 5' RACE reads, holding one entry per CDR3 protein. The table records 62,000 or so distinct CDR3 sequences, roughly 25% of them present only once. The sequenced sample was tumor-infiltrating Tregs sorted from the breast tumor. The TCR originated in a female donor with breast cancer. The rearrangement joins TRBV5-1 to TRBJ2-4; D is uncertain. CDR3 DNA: TGCGCCGGCAGCTTGGACGCTTTAGCCAAAAACATTCAGTACTTC. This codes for CAGSLDALAKNIQYF.